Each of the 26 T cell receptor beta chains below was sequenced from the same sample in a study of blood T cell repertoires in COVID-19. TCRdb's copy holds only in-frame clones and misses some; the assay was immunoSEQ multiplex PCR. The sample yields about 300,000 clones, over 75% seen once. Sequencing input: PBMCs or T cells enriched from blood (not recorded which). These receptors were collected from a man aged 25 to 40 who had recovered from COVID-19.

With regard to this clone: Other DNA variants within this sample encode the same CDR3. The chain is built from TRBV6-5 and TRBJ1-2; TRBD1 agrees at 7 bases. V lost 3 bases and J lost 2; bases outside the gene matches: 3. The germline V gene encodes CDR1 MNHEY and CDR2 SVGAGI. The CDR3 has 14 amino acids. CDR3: CASSYGTENYGYTF. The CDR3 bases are TGTGCCAGCAGTTATGGGACAGAGAACTATGGCTACACCTTC.

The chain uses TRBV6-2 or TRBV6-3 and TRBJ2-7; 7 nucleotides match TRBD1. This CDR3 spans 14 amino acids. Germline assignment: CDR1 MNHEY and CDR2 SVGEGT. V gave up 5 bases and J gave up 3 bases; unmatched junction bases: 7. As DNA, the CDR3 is TGTGCCAGCAGTCATCGACAGGGCTACTACGAGCAGTACTTC. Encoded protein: CASSHRQGYYEQYF.

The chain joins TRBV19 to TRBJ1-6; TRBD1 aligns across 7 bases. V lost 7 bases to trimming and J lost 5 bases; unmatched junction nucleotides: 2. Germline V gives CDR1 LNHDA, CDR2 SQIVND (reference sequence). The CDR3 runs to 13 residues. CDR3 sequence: CASKTGNNSPLHF. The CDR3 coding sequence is TGTGCCAGTAAGACAGGGAATAATTCACCCCTCCACTTT.

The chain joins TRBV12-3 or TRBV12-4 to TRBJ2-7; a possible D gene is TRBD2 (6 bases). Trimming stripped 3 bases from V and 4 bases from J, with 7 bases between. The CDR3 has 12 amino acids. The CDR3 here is CASSLEGYEQYF. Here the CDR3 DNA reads TGTGCCAGCAGTTTGGAGGGATACGAGCAGTACTTC.

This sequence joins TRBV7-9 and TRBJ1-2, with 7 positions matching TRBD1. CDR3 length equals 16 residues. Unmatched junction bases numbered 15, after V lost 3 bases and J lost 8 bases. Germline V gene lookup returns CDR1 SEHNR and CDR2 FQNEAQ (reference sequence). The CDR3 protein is CASSLHTEQGLGGYTF. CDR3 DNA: TGTGCCAGCAGCTTGCACACCGAACAGGGGTTGGGAGGCTACACCTTC.

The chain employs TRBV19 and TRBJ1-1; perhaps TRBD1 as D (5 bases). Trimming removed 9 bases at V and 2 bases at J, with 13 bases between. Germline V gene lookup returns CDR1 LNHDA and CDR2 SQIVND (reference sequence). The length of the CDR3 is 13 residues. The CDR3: CASKGRGNTEAFF. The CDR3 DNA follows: TGTGCCAGCAAGGGTAGGGGAAACACTGAAGCTTTCTTT.

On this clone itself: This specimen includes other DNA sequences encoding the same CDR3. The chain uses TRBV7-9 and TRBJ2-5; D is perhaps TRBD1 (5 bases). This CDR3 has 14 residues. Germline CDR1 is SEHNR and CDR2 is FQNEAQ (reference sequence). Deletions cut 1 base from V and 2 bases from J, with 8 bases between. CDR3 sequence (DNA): TGTGCCAGCAGCTTAGGGGGCCTTCAAGAGACCCAGTACTTC. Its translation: CASSLGGLQETQYF.

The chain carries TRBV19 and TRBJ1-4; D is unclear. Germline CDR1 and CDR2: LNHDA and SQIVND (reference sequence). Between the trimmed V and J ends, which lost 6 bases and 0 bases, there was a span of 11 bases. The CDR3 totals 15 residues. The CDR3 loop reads CASSRIDATNEKLFF. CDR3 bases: TGTGCCAGTAGCCGAATAGATGCAACTAATGAAAAACTGTTTTTT. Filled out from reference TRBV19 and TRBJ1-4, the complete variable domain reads DGGITQSPKYLFRKEGQNVTLSCEQNLNHDAMYWYRQDPGQGLRLIYYSQIVNDFQKGDIAEGYSVSREKKESFPLTVTSAQKNPTAFYLCASSRIDATNEKLFFGSGTQLSVL.

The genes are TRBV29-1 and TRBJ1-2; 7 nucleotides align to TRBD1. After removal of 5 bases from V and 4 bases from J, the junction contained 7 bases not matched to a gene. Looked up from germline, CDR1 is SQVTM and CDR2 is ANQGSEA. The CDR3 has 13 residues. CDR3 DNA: TGCAGCGTTCAACAGGGGTGGGGCTATGGCTACACCTTC. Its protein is CSVQQGWGYGYTF.

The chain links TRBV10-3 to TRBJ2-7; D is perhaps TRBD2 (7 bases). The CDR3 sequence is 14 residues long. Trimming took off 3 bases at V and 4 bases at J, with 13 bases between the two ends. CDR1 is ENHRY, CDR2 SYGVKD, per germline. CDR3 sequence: CAISDSEGGYEQYF. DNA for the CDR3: TGTGCCATCAGTGATTCAGAGGGGGGGTACGAGCAGTACTTC.

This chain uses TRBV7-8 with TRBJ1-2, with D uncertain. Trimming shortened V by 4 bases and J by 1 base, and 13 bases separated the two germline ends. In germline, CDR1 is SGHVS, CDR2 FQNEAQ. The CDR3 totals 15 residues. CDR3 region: CASSSIATGNYGYTF. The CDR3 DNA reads TGTGCCAGCAGCTCTATCGCGACGGGTAACTATGGCTACACCTTC.

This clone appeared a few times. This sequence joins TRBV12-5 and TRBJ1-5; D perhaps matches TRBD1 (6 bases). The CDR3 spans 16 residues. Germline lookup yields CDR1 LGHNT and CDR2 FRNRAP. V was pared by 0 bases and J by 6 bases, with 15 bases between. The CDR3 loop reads CASGLVAGGAGQPQHF. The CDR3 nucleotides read TGTGCTAGTGGTTTGGTAGCGGGGGGCGCGGGTCAGCCCCAGCATTTT.

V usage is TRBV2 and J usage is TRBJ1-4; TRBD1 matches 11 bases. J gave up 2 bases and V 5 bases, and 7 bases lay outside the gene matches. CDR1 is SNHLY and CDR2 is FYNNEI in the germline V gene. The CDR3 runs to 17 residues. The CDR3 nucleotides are TGTGCCAGCAGTCGGACAGGGGGCGGAGGGACTAATGAAAAACTGTTTTTT. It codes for CASSRTGGGGTNEKLFF. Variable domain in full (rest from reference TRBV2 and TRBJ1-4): EPEVTQTPSHQVTQMGQEVILRCVPISNHLYFYWYRQILGQKVEFLVSFYNNEISEKSEIFDDQFSVERPDGSNFTLKIRSTKLEDSAMYFCASSRTGGGGTNEKLFFGSGTQLSVL.

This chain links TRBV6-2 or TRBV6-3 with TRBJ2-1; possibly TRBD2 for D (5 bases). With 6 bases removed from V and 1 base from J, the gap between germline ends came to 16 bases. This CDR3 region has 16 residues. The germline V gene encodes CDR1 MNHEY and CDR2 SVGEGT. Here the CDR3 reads CASSFRGRQSYNEQFF. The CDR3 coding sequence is TGTGCCAGCAGCTTCCGGGGTCGCCAATCCTACAATGAGCAGTTCTTC.

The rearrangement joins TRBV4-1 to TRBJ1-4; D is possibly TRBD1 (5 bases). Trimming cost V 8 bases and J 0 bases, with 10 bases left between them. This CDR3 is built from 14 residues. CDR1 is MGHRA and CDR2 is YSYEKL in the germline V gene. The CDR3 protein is CASGTGATNEKLFF. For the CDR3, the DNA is TGCGCCAGCGGGACGGGGGCAACTAATGAAAAACTGTTTTTT.

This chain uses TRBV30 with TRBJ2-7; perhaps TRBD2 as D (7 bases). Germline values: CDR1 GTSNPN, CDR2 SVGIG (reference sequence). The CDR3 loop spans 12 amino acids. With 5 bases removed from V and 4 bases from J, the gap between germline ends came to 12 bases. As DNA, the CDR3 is TGTGCCTGGCTGGGGAGGGGGTACGAGCAGTACTTC. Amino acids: CAWLGRGYEQYF.

The CDR3, as DNA: TGCGCCAGCAGCTTGGAGGGGTTCGAGCAGTACTTC. Translating gives CASSLEGFEQYF. The rearrangement uses TRBV5-1 and TRBJ2-7, with D possibly TRBD1 on 5 matching bases. V dropped 0 bases and J dropped 6 bases, with 7 bases sitting between them. The V gene's germline CDR1 is SGHRS and CDR2 YFSETQ. The CDR3 runs to 12 residues.

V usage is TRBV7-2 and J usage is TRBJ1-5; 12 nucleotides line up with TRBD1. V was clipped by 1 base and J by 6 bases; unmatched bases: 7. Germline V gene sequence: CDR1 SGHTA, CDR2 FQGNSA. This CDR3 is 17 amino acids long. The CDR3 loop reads CASSLEGDRGRSQPQHF. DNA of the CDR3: TGTGCCAGCAGCTTAGAAGGGGACAGGGGGCGTTCTCAGCCCCAGCATTTT.

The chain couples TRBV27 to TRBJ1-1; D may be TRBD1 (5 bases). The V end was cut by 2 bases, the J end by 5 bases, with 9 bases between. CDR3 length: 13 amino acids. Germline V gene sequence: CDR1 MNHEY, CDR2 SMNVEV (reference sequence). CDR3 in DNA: TGTGCCAGCAGTTTAACCCAGGGTACTGAAGCTTTCTTT. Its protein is CASSLTQGTEAFF.

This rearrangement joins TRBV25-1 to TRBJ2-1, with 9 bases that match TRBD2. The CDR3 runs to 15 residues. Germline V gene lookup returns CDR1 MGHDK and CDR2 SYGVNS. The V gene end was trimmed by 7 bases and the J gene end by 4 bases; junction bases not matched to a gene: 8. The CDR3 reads CASTVKGLAYNEQFF. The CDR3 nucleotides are TGTGCCAGCACCGTCAAGGGACTAGCTTACAATGAGCAGTTCTTC. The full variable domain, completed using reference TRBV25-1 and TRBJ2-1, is EADIYQTPRYLVIGTGKKITLECSQTMGHDKMYWYQQDPGMELHLIHYSYGVNSTEKGDLSSESTVSRIRTEHFPLTLESARPSHTSQYLCASTVKGLAYNEQFFGPGTRLTVL.

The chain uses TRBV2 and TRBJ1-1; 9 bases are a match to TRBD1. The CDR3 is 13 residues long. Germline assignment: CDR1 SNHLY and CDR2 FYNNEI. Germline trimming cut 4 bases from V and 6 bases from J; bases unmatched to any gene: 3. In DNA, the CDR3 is TGTGCCAGCAGTGTACAGGGGGCGTCTGAAGCTTTCTTT. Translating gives CASSVQGASEAFF.

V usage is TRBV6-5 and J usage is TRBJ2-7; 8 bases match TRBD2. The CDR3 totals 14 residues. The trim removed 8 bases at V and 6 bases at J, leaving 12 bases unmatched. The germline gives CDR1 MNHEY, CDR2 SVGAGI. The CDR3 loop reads CASSGGAPLGEQYF. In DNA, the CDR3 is TGTGCCAGCTCGGGGGGGGCCCCGCTGGGCGAGCAGTACTTC.

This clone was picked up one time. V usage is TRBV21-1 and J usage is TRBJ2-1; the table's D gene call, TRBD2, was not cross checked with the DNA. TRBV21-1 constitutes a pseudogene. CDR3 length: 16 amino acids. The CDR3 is CASRRGLAGQSNEQFF. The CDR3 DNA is TGTGCCAGCAGAAGGGGGCTAGCGGGACAGTCAAATGAGCAGTTCTTC.

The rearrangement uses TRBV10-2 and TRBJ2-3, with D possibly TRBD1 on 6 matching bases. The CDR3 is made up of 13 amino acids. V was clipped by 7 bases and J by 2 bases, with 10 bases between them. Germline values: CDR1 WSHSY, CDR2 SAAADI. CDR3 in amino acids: CASKDSYTDTQYF. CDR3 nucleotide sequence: TGCGCCAGCAAGGACAGCTACACAGATACGCAGTATTTT.

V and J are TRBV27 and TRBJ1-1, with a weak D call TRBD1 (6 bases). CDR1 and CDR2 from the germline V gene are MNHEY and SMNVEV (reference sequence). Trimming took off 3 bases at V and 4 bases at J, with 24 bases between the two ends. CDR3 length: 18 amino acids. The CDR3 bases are TGTGCCAGCAGTTTCCCCCGGGGGGGAAACGAAGGGGGCACTGAAGCTTTCTTT. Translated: CASSFPRGGNEGGTEAFF.

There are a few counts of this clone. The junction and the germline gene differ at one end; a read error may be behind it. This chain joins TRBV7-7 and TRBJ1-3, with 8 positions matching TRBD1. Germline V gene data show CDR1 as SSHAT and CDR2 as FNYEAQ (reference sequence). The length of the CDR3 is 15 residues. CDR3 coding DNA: TGTGCTAGCAGCTCGGGACAGGCAGCTGGAAACACCATATATTTT. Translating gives CASSSGQAAGNTIYF. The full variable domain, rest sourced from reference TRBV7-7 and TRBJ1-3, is GAGVSQSPRYKVTKRGQDVTLRCDPISSHATLYWYQQALGQGPEFLTYFNYEAQPDKSGLPSDRFSAERPEGSISTLTIQRTEQRDSAMYRCASSSGQAAGNTIYFGEGSWLTVV.